Listed here are 4 T cell receptor beta chains from one sample, sequenced in a study of shared clonotypes between healthy human individuals. The assay was immunoSEQ multiplex PCR, and TCRdb's table has in-frame clones only and misses some. Among about 340,000 clones listed, around 79% were seen once. Input material: memory CD4+ T cells sorted from blood. The subset here: CD45RA-negative fraction. The receptors were sampled from a man younger than 40 in good health.

The chain links TRBV11-1 to TRBJ1-1; no definite D call. V lost 6 bases and J 4 bases, leaving 12 bases between the germline ends. The CDR3 runs to 13 residues. The germline V gene encodes CDR1 SGHAT and CDR2 FQDESV (reference sequence). This CDR3 reads CASSPDAGTEAFF. CDR3 nucleotides: TGTGCCAGCAGTCCGGACGCGGGCACTGAAGCTTTCTTT.

This clone has a count of ten or more. The V and J genes are TRBV2 and TRBJ1-1, with no clear D. Trimming removed 8 bases from V and 2 bases from J, with 12 bases in between. The CDR3 has 13 residues. In germline, CDR1 is SNHLY, CDR2 FYNNEI. CDR3 in amino acids: CASGGQLNTEAFF. CDR3 DNA: TGTGCCAGCGGTGGGCAGCTTAACACTGAAGCTTTCTTT.

V usage is TRBV27 and J usage is TRBJ2-7, with D perhaps TRBD2 (6 bases). CDR1 and CDR2 (germline): MNHEY, SMNVEV (reference sequence). Trimming cost V 6 bases and J 0 bases, with 15 bases left between them. The CDR3 sequence is 15 residues long. The CDR3 region has the DNA TGTGCCAGCAGGGAGGGTAGTCTCACCTCCTACGAGCAGTACTTC. Protein product: CASREGSLTSYEQYF.

The rearrangement joins TRBV25-1 to TRBJ1-4, with 7 bases aligning to TRBD1. The CDR3 sequence is 14 residues long. The V gene end was trimmed by 7 bases and the J gene end by 3 bases; junction bases not matched to a gene: 5. Looked up from germline, CDR1 is MGHDK and CDR2 is SYGVNS. CDR3 amino acids: CASNPTGSNEKLFF. CDR3 bases: TGTGCCAGCAACCCGACAGGGTCTAATGAAAAACTGTTTTTT.